A single sample gave rise to the 27 T cell receptor beta chains below, sequenced in a study of OX40 agonist ivuxolimab in advanced cancers. Assay: immunoSEQ multiplex PCR; the TCRdb copy retains only in-frame clones and omits some. The sample has 70,000 or so clones, roughly 92% seen once. This specimen was CD4+ or CD8+ T cells sorted from blood, taken in a trial of the OX40 agonist ivuxolimab. These receptors all come from an adult with an advanced solid tumor such as melanoma, head and neck, liver or kidney cancer.

This clone was recorded once. J is TRBJ1-1 and V is TRBV6-5; no clear D gene. The CDR3 length is 12 residues. Trimming pared 6 bases from V and 2 bases from J, leaving 7 bases between. Germline CDR1 reads MNHEY; CDR2 reads SVGAGI. CDR3: CASSPENTEAFF. CDR3 coding DNA: TGTGCCAGCAGCCCGGAAAACACTGAAGCTTTCTTT.

This chain links TRBV6-1 with TRBJ2-7; 10 bases fit TRBD2. CDR3 length: 15 residues. CDR1 and CDR2 from the germline V gene are MNHNS and SASEGT. The V gene end was trimmed by 8 bases and the J gene end by 0 bases; junction bases not matched to a gene: 7. CDR3 amino acids: CASADLAGVSYEQYF. The CDR3 nucleotides are TGTGCCAGCGCGGACCTAGCGGGGGTCTCCTACGAGCAGTACTTC.

The chain carries TRBV12-1 and TRBJ2-3. TRBV12-1 is listed as a pseudogene. This CDR3 comprises 11 residues. This CDR3 is CASSFRDTQYF. CDR3 sequence (DNA): TGTGCCAGCAGCTTTAGAGATACGCAGTATTTT.

The V call is TRBV7-2, the J call TRBJ1-6, with a possible D match to TRBD1 (5 bases). Per the germline V gene, CDR1 is SGHTA and CDR2 is FQGNSA. V shed 5 bases and J shed 10 bases, with 15 bases lying between them. The length of the CDR3 is 14 residues. The CDR3 DNA reads TGTGCCAGCAGCGAATGGGGGGAGGACTCACCCCTCCACTTT. This gives the protein CASSEWGEDSPLHF. The complete variable domain, with remaining parts taken from reference TRBV7-2 and TRBJ1-6, reads GAGVSQSPSNKVTEKGKDVELRCDPISGHTALYWYRQSLGQGLEFLIYFQGNSAPDKSGLPSDRFSAERTGGSVSTLTIQRTQQEDSAVYLCASSEWGEDSPLHFGNGTRLTVT.

A note on this clone: Other DNA sequences from this sample encode an identical CDR3 as well. CDR3 sequence: CASSLSSYEQYF. In nucleotides, the CDR3 is TGTGCCAGCAGCCTTAGCTCCTACGAGCAGTACTTC. V gene TRBV14 combines with J gene TRBJ2-7, with unresolved D. V was cut by 4 bases and J by 0 bases, with 4 bases left in between. Per germline, CDR1 SGHDN and CDR2 FVKESK. CDR3 size: 12 residues.

The rearrangement uses TRBV9 and TRBJ2-5, with a weak D call TRBD2 (5 bases). The CDR3 sequence is 14 residues long. Germline CDR1 SGDLS, CDR2 YYNGEE. The germline V and J ends were trimmed by 1 base and 0 bases, with 7 bases remaining between them. The CDR3: CASSVSGYQETQYF. In DNA form, the CDR3 reads TGTGCCAGCAGCGTATCGGGGTACCAAGAGACCCAGTACTTC.

This chain connects TRBV10-2 to TRBJ2-5, with 7 positions matching TRBD1. Trimming took 8 bases from V and 3 from J; bases not matched to a gene: 9. From germline, CDR1 is WSHSY and CDR2 SAAADI. This CDR3 comprises 14 residues. CDR3 loop: CASADPGTEETQYF. The CDR3 DNA follows: TGCGCCAGCGCCGACCCCGGGACAGAAGAGACCCAGTACTTC.

The chain couples TRBV5-1 to TRBJ1-1, with 12 positions matching TRBD1. This CDR3 spans 15 amino acids. Per germline, CDR1 SGHRS and CDR2 YFSETQ. V was clipped by 4 bases and J by 8 bases; unmatched bases: 9. In nucleotides, the CDR3 is TGCGCCAGCAGCCCGTGGGACAGGGGGCTCATGGAAGCTTTCTTT. This encodes CASSPWDRGLMEAFF.

In its sample, this clone was seen once. The chain joins TRBV6-1 to TRBJ1-1; the match to TRBD1 covers 7 bases. Germline V gene data show CDR1 as MNHNS and CDR2 as SASEGT. This CDR3 comprises 16 residues. J was trimmed by 0 bases and V by 3 bases; bases with no gene match: 7. CDR3 nucleotide sequence: TGTGCCAGCAGTGAGGGGCAGGGGGTAGTGAACACTGAAGCTTTCTTT. It is translated as CASSEGQGVVNTEAFF.

The chain has TRBV2 and TRBJ2-7; a possible D gene is TRBD1 (5 bases). Germline V gives CDR1 SNHLY, CDR2 FYNNEI. There are 17 residues in the CDR3. The V end was cut by 0 bases, the J end by 0 bases, with 15 bases between. CDR3 in amino acids: CASSEAFDRGPSYEQYF. The CDR3 DNA sequence: TGTGCCAGCAGTGAAGCGTTTGACAGAGGCCCCTCCTACGAGCAGTACTTC.

This sequence joins TRBV14 and TRBJ2-4; 8 nucleotides match TRBD1. The junction had 8 bases not matched to a gene; V was cut back by 1 base and J by 6 bases. This CDR3 is built from 16 residues. In germline, CDR1 is SGHDN, CDR2 FVKESK. DNA of the CDR3: TGTGCCAGCAGCCAAGGCGTTTATACAGGGGGAAACATTCAGTACTTC. Its protein product is CASSQGVYTGGNIQYF.

This rearrangement joins TRBV7-9 to TRBJ1-2, with a weak D call TRBD1 (5 bases). Trimming cost V 2 bases and J 6 bases, with 19 bases left between them. The CDR3 spans 16 residues. Germline V lookup: CDR1 SEHNR, CDR2 FQNEAQ (reference sequence). CDR3 loop: CASSLPSLSGPDGYTF. DNA for the CDR3: TGTGCCAGCAGCTTACCCTCGTTGTCGGGGCCTGATGGCTACACCTTC. The variable domain in full, with the rest retrieved from reference TRBV7-9 and TRBJ1-2, is DTGVSQNPRHKITKRGQNVTFRCDPISEHNRLYWYRQTLGQGPEFLTYFQNEAQLEKSRLLSDRFSAERPKGSFSTLEIQRTEQGDSAMYLCASSLPSLSGPDGYTFGSGTRLTVV.

The chain has TRBV4-3 and TRBJ2-7; 7 bases match TRBD2. Unmatched junction bases numbered 6, after V lost 1 base and J lost 0 bases. The germline gives CDR1 LGHNA, CDR2 YSLEER. The CDR3 consists of 16 residues. The CDR3 loop reads CASSQVASGLSYEQYF. The CDR3 bases are TGCGCCAGCAGCCAAGTGGCTAGCGGACTCTCCTACGAGCAGTACTTC.

V gene TRBV27 combines with J gene TRBJ1-5; D ambiguous. V was trimmed by 3 bases and J by 1 base, leaving 7 bases between them. This CDR3 contains 14 residues. CDR1 MNHEY and CDR2 SMNVEV come from the germline V gene (reference sequence). The CDR3 reads CASSFGGSNQPQHF. CDR3 DNA sequence: TGTGCCAGCAGTTTCGGCGGGAGCAATCAGCCCCAGCATTTT.

V is TRBV7-3 and J is TRBJ2-1; the match to TRBD1 covers 7 bases. Germline V gives CDR1 SGHTA, CDR2 FQGTGA. This CDR3 has 12 residues. V lost 5 bases to trimming and J lost 10 bases; unmatched junction nucleotides: 5. For the CDR3, the DNA is TGTGCCAGCAGCCACGGACAGGCGGAGCAGTTCTTC. Its protein product is CASSHGQAEQFF.

This chain uses TRBV7-2 with TRBJ1-5; a possible D gene is TRBD1 (5 bases). This CDR3 spans 15 amino acids. V lost 8 bases and J 2 bases, leaving 16 bases between the germline ends. Germline V gene lookup returns CDR1 SGHTA and CDR2 FQGNSA. The CDR3 nucleotides are TGTGCCAGCGGTCAGGGTCCCATGGGCAATCAGCCCCAGCATTTT. Translating it yields CASGQGPMGNQPQHF.

Remarks on this clone: One end of the junction does not line up with germline, which may come from a read error. The genes are TRBV5-6 and TRBJ2-1, with 8 bases identical to TRBD1. CDR1 is SGHDT and CDR2 is YYEEEE in the germline V gene. The CDR3 loop spans 13 amino acids. The DNA for the CDR3 is TGTGCCAGCAGCCAGCAGGGGGCACCCTTCCCGCTCTTC. Protein product: CASSQQGAPFPLF.

J is TRBJ1-6 and V is TRBV13; 8 bases map to TRBD1. CDR3 length: 17 amino acids. The V segment lost 1 base and the J segment 10 bases; nucleotides outside the gene matches: 12. The germline V gene encodes CDR1 PRHDT and CDR2 FYEKMQ (reference sequence). CDR3: CASSLAEADRVFSPLHF. CDR3 sequence (DNA): TGTGCCAGCAGCTTAGCAGAGGCGGACAGGGTTTTCTCACCCCTCCACTTT.

This chain uses TRBV9 with TRBJ2-2, with 10 nucleotides matching TRBD1. The CDR3 covers 14 residues. The germline gives CDR1 SGDLS, CDR2 YYNGEE. J lost 6 bases, V lost 3 bases, and 2 bases had no gene match. This CDR3 is CASSDGQGAGELFF. CDR3 nucleotides: TGTGCCAGCAGCGACGGACAGGGGGCCGGGGAGCTGTTTTTT.

The chain employs TRBV4-1 and TRBJ2-7, with D perhaps matching TRBD1 (5 bases). CDR3 length equals 13 residues. V was pared by 3 bases and J by 4 bases, with 10 bases between. Germline V gene lookup returns CDR1 MGHRA and CDR2 YSYEKL. CDR3 sequence: CASSHRETYEQYF. CDR3 coding DNA: TGCGCCAGCAGCCACAGGGAAACATACGAGCAGTACTTC.

The chain uses TRBV27 and TRBJ1-2; tentative D call: TRBD1 (5 bases). The CDR3 extends over 13 amino acids. V lost 2 bases and J lost 8, with 12 bases in between. Per germline, CDR1 MNHEY and CDR2 SMNVEV (reference sequence). In DNA form, the CDR3 reads TGTGCCAGCAGTTTAAGCCAGGGAAGCGGCTACACCTTC. Its translation is CASSLSQGSGYTF.

This sequence joins TRBV4-1 and TRBJ2-7; D is unresolved. This CDR3 comprises 15 residues. CDR1 and CDR2 (germline): MGHRA, YSYEKL. Trimming cost V 1 base and J 1 base, with 11 bases left between them. DNA of the CDR3: TGCGCCAGCAGCCAAGGAGAGGCAGCTTCCTACGAGCAGTACTTC. It encodes CASSQGEAASYEQYF.

The chain employs TRBV19 and TRBJ2-2; D is uncertain. The CDR3 covers 12 residues. Germline assignment: CDR1 LNHDA and CDR2 SQIVND (reference sequence). V lost 1 base and J lost 5, with 2 bases in between. The CDR3 here is CASSIGTGELFF. CDR3 DNA sequence: TGTGCCAGTAGTATAGGAACCGGGGAGCTGTTTTTT. The whole variable domain, filled in from reference TRBV19 and TRBJ2-2, reads DGGITQSPKYLFRKEGQNVTLSCEQNLNHDAMYWYRQDPGQGLRLIYYSQIVNDFQKGDIAEGYSVSREKKESFPLTVTSAQKNPTAFYLCASSIGTGELFFGEGSRLTVL.

V gene TRBV5-4 combines with J gene TRBJ2-6, with D perhaps being TRBD1 or TRBD2 (5 bases each). The CDR3 has 16 residues. V lost 4 bases and J 0 bases, leaving 11 bases between the germline ends. CDR1 SGHNT and CDR2 YYREEE come from the germline V gene (reference sequence). The CDR3 spells CASSQDGGSGANVLTF. CDR3 in DNA: TGTGCCAGCAGCCAAGATGGGGGCTCTGGGGCCAACGTCCTGACTTTC.

This chain joins TRBV25-1 and TRBJ1-4; D gene unclear. Trimming removed 3 bases from V and 8 bases from J, with 13 bases in between. The germline V gene has CDR1 MGHDK and CDR2 SYGVNS. CDR3 length equals 14 residues. Written as DNA, the CDR3 is TGTGCCAGCAGTGACGAGGAACTGGGGGAAAAACTGTTTTTT. Amino acids: CASSDEELGEKLFF.

The chain combines TRBV7-3 with TRBJ2-1; D tentatively fits TRBD1 or TRBD2 (5 bases each). The CDR3 sequence is 13 residues long. Trimming stripped 4 bases from V and 6 bases from J, with 10 bases between. CDR1 is SGHTA, CDR2 FQGTGA, per germline. Written as DNA, the CDR3 is TGTGCCAGCAGCTGGGACCCCCCCAATGAGCAGTTCTTC. This sequence encodes CASSWDPPNEQFF.

The gene calls are TRBV27 and TRBJ1-5; maybe TRBD1 (5 bases). Germline lookup yields CDR1 MNHEY and CDR2 SMNVEV (reference sequence). With 3 bases removed from V and 5 bases from J, the gap between germline ends came to 14 bases. The CDR3 length is 15 residues. The CDR3 coding sequence is TGTGCCAGCAGTTTTACAAGTGGGGGATATCAGCCCCAGCATTTT. Translated: CASSFTSGGYQPQHF.